The T cell receptor beta chain under discussion was sequenced for a study of blood T cell repertoires in COVID-19. Clones were sequenced by immunoSEQ multiplex PCR, and TCRdb holds only the in-frame ones, with some missing. The repertoire has 180,000 or so clones, about 81% of them found once; the top ten carry 12%. Germline CDR1 reads KGHDR; CDR2 reads SFDVKD. The CDR3 has 13 amino acids. V was clipped by 4 bases and J by 5 bases, with 10 bases between them. This clone was seen more than once but under ten times. One Seattle source followed patients from active infection through their disease course.

The receptor was derived from a woman over 75 with COVID-19, enrolled during active disease. The sequenced sample was peripheral blood. The chain uses TRBV24-1 and TRBJ1-2; D perhaps matches TRBD1 (6 bases). The chain's CDR3 is CATSDFRGYGYTF. CDR3 nucleotide sequence: TGTGCCACCAGTGACTTCAGGGGTTATGGCTACACCTTC.